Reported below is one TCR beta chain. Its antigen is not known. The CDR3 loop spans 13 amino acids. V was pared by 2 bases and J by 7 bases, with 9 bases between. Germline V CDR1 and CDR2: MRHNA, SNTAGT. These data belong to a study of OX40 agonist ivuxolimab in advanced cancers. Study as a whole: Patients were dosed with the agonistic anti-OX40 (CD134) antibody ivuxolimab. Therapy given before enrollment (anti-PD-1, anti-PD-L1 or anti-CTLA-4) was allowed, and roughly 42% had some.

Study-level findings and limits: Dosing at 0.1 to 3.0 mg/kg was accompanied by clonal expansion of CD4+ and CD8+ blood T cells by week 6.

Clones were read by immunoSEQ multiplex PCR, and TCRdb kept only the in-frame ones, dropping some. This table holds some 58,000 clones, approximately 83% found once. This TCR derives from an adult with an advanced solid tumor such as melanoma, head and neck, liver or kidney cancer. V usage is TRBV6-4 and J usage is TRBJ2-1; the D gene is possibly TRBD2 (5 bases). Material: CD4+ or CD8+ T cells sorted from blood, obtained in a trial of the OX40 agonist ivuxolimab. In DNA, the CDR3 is TGTGCCAGCAGTGACCTAGCCGAAAATGAGCAGTTCTTC. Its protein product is CASSDLAENEQFF.